Shown below are 20 T cell receptor beta chains from a single sample sequenced in a study of cytomegalovirus exposure and HLA in healthy donors. TCRdb keeps only in-frame clones here, not all; method: immunoSEQ multiplex PCR. The sample yields about 140,000 clones, around nine tenths seen once. The sample consisted of PBMCs. These receptors originate from a man between 18 and 35 years old in good health and CMV-seropositive.

The gene calls are TRBV10-3 and TRBJ2-2; maybe TRBD1 (6 bases). CDR1 ENHRY and CDR2 SYGVKD come from the germline V gene. Trimming removed 0 bases at V and 5 bases at J, with 16 bases between. The CDR3 runs 17 residues. As DNA, the CDR3 is TGTGCCATCAGTGAGTCCGGGGACAAACTTCGGACCGGGGAGCTGTTTTTT. Its protein product is CAISESGDKLRTGELFF.

The chain uses TRBV9 and TRBJ1-1; D may be TRBD1 (5 bases). The V end lost 4 bases, the J end lost 5 bases, and 30 bases lay between the germline ends. Per germline, CDR1 SGDLS and CDR2 YYNGEE. The CDR3 is 19 amino acids. Here the CDR3 DNA reads TGTGCCAGCAGCAACCCTCCTAAAGGCCTGGGGGACTTAGAAACTGAAGCTTTCTTT. Translating it yields CASSNPPKGLGDLETEAFF.

The rearrangement uses TRBV29-1 and TRBJ1-4; 8 bases agree with TRBD1. CDR3 size: 14 residues. Germline V CDR1 and CDR2: SQVTM, ANQGSEA. The trim removed 4 bases at V and 7 bases at J, leaving 8 bases unmatched. The CDR3 sequence: CSVAADRVSEKLFF. CDR3 sequence (DNA): TGCAGCGTTGCCGCGGACAGGGTCAGTGAAAAACTGTTTTTT.

The chain has TRBV2 and TRBJ1-5; TRBD1 is a possible D gene (6 bases). Between the trimmed V and J ends, which lost 6 bases and 7 bases, there was a span of 13 bases. Looked up from germline, CDR1 is SNHLY and CDR2 is FYNNEI. The CDR3 totals 13 residues. The CDR3 bases are TGTGCCAGCAGCAACAGGGTTAGGCAGCCCCAGCATTTT. This sequence encodes CASSNRVRQPQHF. Based on the CDR3 plus reference TRBV2 and TRBJ1-5, the full variable domain is EPEVTQTPSHQVTQMGQEVILRCVPISNHLYFYWYRQILGQKVEFLVSFYNNEISEKSEIFDDQFSVERPDGSNFTLKIRSTKLEDSAMYFCASSNRVRQPQHFGDGTRLSIL.

The chain joins TRBV4-1 to TRBJ2-2; perhaps TRBD2 as D (5 bases). Germline V CDR1 and CDR2: MGHRA, YSYEKL. This CDR3 is built from 13 residues. Between the trimmed V and J ends, which lost 5 bases and 6 bases, there was a span of 10 bases. The CDR3 protein is CASSSGWSGELFF. Written as DNA, the CDR3 is TGCGCCAGCAGCAGCGGATGGTCCGGGGAGCTGTTTTTT.

Details on this clone: Sequence at one end of the junction differs from germline and may be a read error. This sequence joins TRBV7-7 and TRBJ2-5; possibly TRBD1 for D (6 bases). In germline, CDR1 is SSHAT, CDR2 FNYEAQ (reference sequence). The CDR3 sequence is 14 residues long. Here the CDR3 DNA reads TGTGCTAGCAGCAGGACAGTCCAAGAAGAGACCCAGTACTTC. Translated: CASSRTVQEETQYF.

The chain combines TRBV5-1 with TRBJ2-5, with 12 bases that match TRBD2. Trimming took 0 bases from V and 5 from J; bases not matched to a gene: 2. Per the germline V gene, CDR1 is SGHRS and CDR2 is YFSETQ. CDR3 length equals 15 residues. This chain's CDR3 is CASSLAGLAGETQYF. For the CDR3, the DNA is TGCGCCAGCAGCTTGGCCGGACTAGCGGGGGAGACCCAGTACTTC. The full variable domain, completed using reference TRBV5-1 and TRBJ2-5, is KAGVTQTPRYLIKTRGQQVTLSCSPISGHRSVSWYQQTPGQGLQFLFEYFSETQRNKGNFPGRFSGRQFSNSRSEMNVSTLELGDSALYLCASSLAGLAGETQYFGPGTRLLVL.

This rearrangement joins TRBV9 to TRBJ1-1; D gene unclear. The CDR3 runs 13 residues. The V end was cut by 0 bases, the J end by 5 bases, with 8 bases between. CDR1 is SGDLS, CDR2 YYNGEE, per germline. The CDR3 sequence is CASSVASETEAFF. Written as DNA, the CDR3 is TGTGCCAGCAGCGTAGCCTCGGAGACTGAAGCTTTCTTT.

The V gene is TRBV25-1, the J gene TRBJ2-2; the match to TRBD2 covers 7 bases. V lost 1 base, J lost 4 bases, and 0 bases stayed unmatched. From germline, CDR1 is MGHDK and CDR2 SYGVNS. This CDR3 contains 14 residues. The CDR3 loop is CASSEWEGTGELFF. The CDR3 DNA follows: TGTGCCAGCAGTGAATGGGAGGGCACCGGGGAGCTGTTTTTT.

This clone came up a few times. V gene TRBV9 combines with J gene TRBJ2-7, with TRBD2 matching 8 bases. The V gene's germline CDR1 is SGDLS and CDR2 YYNGEE. Germline trimming cut 2 bases from V and 2 bases from J; bases unmatched to any gene: 6. There are 15 residues in the CDR3. This chain's CDR3 is CASSVSGTPTYEQYF. CDR3 DNA sequence: TGTGCCAGCAGCGTTAGCGGGACCCCCACCTACGAGCAGTACTTC.

The V gene is TRBV6-5, the J gene TRBJ2-7, with D maybe TRBD1 (6 bases). Per the germline V gene, CDR1 is MNHEY and CDR2 is SVGAGI. Deletions cut 6 bases from V and 3 bases from J, with 12 bases between. CDR3 length equals 13 residues. This CDR3 reads CASRPRQVYEQYF. CDR3 nucleotides: TGTGCCAGCAGACCCCGACAGGTCTACGAGCAGTACTTC.

This chain uses TRBV2 with TRBJ2-7, with TRBD2 matching over 10 bases. This CDR3 has 14 residues. Germline CDR1 and CDR2: SNHLY and FYNNEI. The trim removed 3 bases at V and 6 bases at J, leaving 5 bases unmatched. CDR3 in amino acids: CASSEVAGGSEQYF. The CDR3 nucleotides are TGTGCCAGCAGTGAGGTAGCGGGAGGCTCCGAGCAGTACTTC.

This clone was observed once. The V gene is TRBV6-4, the J gene TRBJ1-2, with D perhaps matching TRBD1 (5 bases). Germline CDR1 and CDR2: MRHNA and SNTAGT. Between the trimmed V and J ends, which lost 3 bases and 3 bases, there was a span of 20 bases. The CDR3 is 17 residues long. The CDR3 here is CASSEVGRGVLDYGYTF. The CDR3 DNA is TGTGCCAGCAGTGAGGTGGGTCGGGGGGTTCTGGACTATGGCTACACCTTC.

The chain employs TRBV10-3 and TRBJ2-3; maybe TRBD1 (6 bases). V was clipped by 4 bases and J by 1 base, with 9 bases between them. The CDR3 is made up of 14 amino acids. The germline V gene has CDR1 ENHRY and CDR2 SYGVKD. The CDR3 here is CAISVQGGTDTQYF. As DNA, the CDR3 is TGTGCCATCAGTGTACAGGGAGGCACAGATACGCAGTATTTT.

The chain combines TRBV7-9 with TRBJ2-3; D possibly corresponds to TRBD2 (6 bases). Germline V lookup: CDR1 SEHNR, CDR2 FQNEAQ (reference sequence). The CDR3 is made up of 12 amino acids. Trimming shortened V by 1 base and J by 10 bases, and 9 bases separated the two germline ends. As DNA, the CDR3 is TGTGCCAGCAGCTTAGTCTCGGGAGCGCAGTATTTT. Amino acid sequence: CASSLVSGAQYF.

The J gene is TRBJ2-1, the V gene TRBV4-1; 10 bases fit TRBD2. This CDR3 contains 16 residues. The germline gives CDR1 MGHRA, CDR2 YSYEKL. Trimming at V came to 0 bases and at J to 9 bases, leaving 8 bases not matched to a gene. The CDR3 coding sequence is TGCGCCAGCAGCCAAGATAGAGGACTAGCGGCTGGTGAGCAGTTCTTC. Amino acids: CASSQDRGLAAGEQFF.

The V call is TRBV9, the J call TRBJ1-2; D is uncertain. V was trimmed by 1 base and J by 0 bases, leaving 7 bases between them. In germline, CDR1 is SGDLS, CDR2 YYNGEE. CDR3 length: 14 residues. DNA for the CDR3: TGTGCCAGCAGCGTACTTAATGCTAACTATGGCTACACCTTC. Its translation: CASSVLNANYGYTF.

The rearrangement uses TRBV9 and TRBJ2-3, with 11 bases aligning to TRBD1. Trimming at V came to 0 bases and at J to 5 bases, leaving 5 bases not matched to a gene. Per germline, CDR1 SGDLS and CDR2 YYNGEE. This CDR3 has 16 residues. The CDR3 loop is CASSVAVGTGGDTQYF. CDR3 nucleotide sequence: TGTGCCAGCAGCGTAGCTGTTGGGACAGGGGGAGATACGCAGTATTTT.

The chain combines TRBV2 with TRBJ1-5; no reliable D call. The CDR3 contains 14 residues. Germline CDR1 SNHLY, CDR2 FYNNEI. The V end was cut by 6 bases, the J end by 0 bases, with 9 bases between. CDR3 protein: CASRRGLSNQPQHF. CDR3 DNA sequence: TGTGCCAGCAGACGAGGGCTTAGCAATCAGCCCCAGCATTTT.

The V call is TRBV2, the J call TRBJ2-7; perhaps TRBD1 as D (6 bases). The CDR3 length is 12 residues. V was cut by 5 bases and J by 5 bases, with 10 bases left in between. Per germline, CDR1 SNHLY and CDR2 FYNNEI. The CDR3 bases are TGTGCCAGCAGTCCTGGGACACACGAGCAGTACTTC. It encodes CASSPGTHEQYF.